The 10 T cell receptor beta chains below all came from one sample that was sequenced in a study of T-cell reconstitution after alpha-beta-depleted transplantation in children. Preparation of the TCRbeta library involved a method that used unique molecular identifiers. TCRdb re-called the PCR reads through MiXCR, storing one row per CDR3 protein. The sample lists about 340,000 distinct CDR3 sequences, under 13% seen once, with 2% to 3% in the top ten. The starting material was PBMCs from the stem cell graft donor, obtained from the stem cell graft. Source of these receptors: a human donor who donated a stem cell graft to a child with acute lymphoblastic leukemia.

In its sample, this clonotype was seen a few times. The rearrangement uses TRBV27 and TRBJ1-1, with D possibly being TRBD1 (5 bases). Germline lookup yields CDR1 MNHEY and CDR2 SMNVEV (reference sequence). Trimming took off 0 bases at V and 0 bases at J, with 11 bases between the two ends. This CDR3 has 16 amino acids. The CDR3 loop is CASSLSLQGLNTEAFF. DNA for the CDR3: TGTGCCAGCAGTTTATCTCTGCAGGGACTGAACACTGAAGCTTTCTTT.

V gene TRBV7-2 combines with J gene TRBJ2-3; D possibly corresponds to TRBD1 (6 bases). Trimming cost V 5 bases and J 4 bases, with 10 bases left between them. The CDR3 sequence is 13 residues long. Germline CDR1 is SGHTA and CDR2 is FQGNSA. The CDR3 sequence: CASSDTGPDTQYF. CDR3 nucleotide sequence: TGTGCCAGCAGCGATACAGGGCCAGATACGCAGTATTTT.

This clonotype was seen at least ten times. The chain joins TRBV12-3 or TRBV12-4 to TRBJ2-1, with 8 bases fitting TRBD2. J gave up 4 bases and V 2 bases, and 7 bases lay outside the gene matches. CDR3 size: 16 residues. The CDR3 region is CASSLYLAGLYNEQFF. The CDR3, as DNA: TGTGCCAGCAGTTTATACCTAGCGGGTCTTTACAATGAGCAGTTCTTC.

The sample holds a few counts of this clonotype. The chain employs TRBV20-1 and TRBJ2-5, with TRBD1 matching 8 bases. The CDR3 is 17 residues long. Looked up from germline, CDR1 is DFQATT and CDR2 is SNEGSKA (reference sequence). The J segment lost 4 bases and the V segment lost 5 bases, leaving 18 bases of the junction unmatched. The CDR3 DNA reads TGCAGTGCTCCCCCGGGAAGAGGACAGGGCCCCGGAGAGACCCAGTACTTC. It specifies CSAPPGRGQGPGETQYF.

This clonotype turned up a few times. This sequence joins TRBV5-1 and TRBJ2-7; D may be TRBD2 (6 bases). This CDR3 has 15 residues. Germline V lookup: CDR1 SGHRS, CDR2 YFSETQ. Trimming left V 2 bases short and J 0 bases short, with 12 bases between. The CDR3 bases are TGCGCCAGCAGCTTATATAGCGGCCACTCCTACGAGCAGTACTTC. As protein: CASSLYSGHSYEQYF.

V is TRBV4-1 and J is TRBJ2-3; 9 bases are shared with TRBD2. This CDR3 is 17 amino acids long. Germline CDR1 MGHRA, CDR2 YSYEKL. J was trimmed by 5 bases and V by 1 base; bases with no gene match: 10. CDR3 DNA: TGCGCCAGCAGCCAAGGTCAGGGGACTAGCCTGCGAGATACGCAGTATTTT. Translated, it gives CASSQGQGTSLRDTQYF.

This rearrangement joins TRBV9 to TRBJ2-2; no reliable D call. In germline, CDR1 is SGDLS, CDR2 YYNGEE. Trimming pared 0 bases from V and 1 base from J, leaving 13 bases between. The CDR3 contains 17 residues. CDR3 in DNA: TGTGCCAGCAGCGTAGGAGTCAGTGGGCGGAACACCGGGGAGCTGTTTTTT. It codes for CASSVGVSGRNTGELFF.

This clonotype came up many times. The chain is built from TRBV9 and TRBJ2-3; D may be TRBD2 (6 bases). V lost 1 base, J lost 4 bases, and 16 bases lay in between. CDR1 is SGDLS, CDR2 YYNGEE, per germline. The CDR3 runs to 16 residues. The CDR3 DNA reads TGTGCCAGCAGCGTACCTATCGGGAGTGGGTCAGATACGCAGTATTTT. This sequence encodes CASSVPIGSGSDTQYF.

Many counts were recorded for this clonotype. J is TRBJ2-7 and V is TRBV7-8, with 9 bases that match TRBD2. Germline V CDR1 and CDR2: SGHVS, FQNEAQ. The ends lost 1 base at V and 6 bases at J; junction bases unmatched: 7. CDR3 length equals 15 residues. The DNA for the CDR3 is TGTGCCAGCAGCTTAGTTGGCGGGAGGGCCCTCGAGCAGTACTTC. This encodes CASSLVGGRALEQYF.

The chain has TRBV2 and TRBJ2-1; D may match TRBD1 or TRBD2 (5 bases each). Trimming took 7 bases from V and 5 from J, leaving 12 bases between them. The CDR3 covers 13 residues. From germline, CDR1 is SNHLY and CDR2 FYNNEI. The CDR3 DNA follows: TGTGCCAGCAAGTTGGGGACCAACAATGAGCAGTTCTTC. Translated: CASKLGTNNEQFF.